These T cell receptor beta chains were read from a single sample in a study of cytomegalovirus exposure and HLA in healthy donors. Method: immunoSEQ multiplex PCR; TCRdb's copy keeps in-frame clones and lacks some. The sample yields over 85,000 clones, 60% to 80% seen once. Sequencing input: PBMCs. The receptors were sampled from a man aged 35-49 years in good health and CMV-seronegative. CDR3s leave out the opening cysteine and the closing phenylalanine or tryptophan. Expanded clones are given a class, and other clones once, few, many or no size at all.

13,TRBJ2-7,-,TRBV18,ASSPDAGLDYEQY
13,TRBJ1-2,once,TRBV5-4,ASMGAWNREASYT
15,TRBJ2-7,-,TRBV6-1,ASSDWAGTSERYEQY
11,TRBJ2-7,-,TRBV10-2,ASRQGLSYEQY
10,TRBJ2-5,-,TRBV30,AWSTGEETQY
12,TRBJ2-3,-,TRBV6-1,ASSERGGVDTQY
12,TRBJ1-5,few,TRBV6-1,ASSEGQGGQPQH
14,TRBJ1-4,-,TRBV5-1,ASSPQGQATNEKLF
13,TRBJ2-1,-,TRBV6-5,ASSYFASGGGEQF
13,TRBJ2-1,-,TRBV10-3,AISAGTSGDNEQF
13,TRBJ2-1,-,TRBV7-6,ASTILAVPYNEQF
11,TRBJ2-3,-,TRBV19,ASKNTGADTQY
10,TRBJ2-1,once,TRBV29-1,SSGQGYNEQF
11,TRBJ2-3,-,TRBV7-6,ASSSNDTDTQY
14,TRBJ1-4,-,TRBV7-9,ASSTTSGGGRRKLF
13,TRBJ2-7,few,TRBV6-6,ASSYSDRERQEQY
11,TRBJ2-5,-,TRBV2,ASSVLGGETQY
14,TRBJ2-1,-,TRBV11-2,ASSLQRLADYNEQF
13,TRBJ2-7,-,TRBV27,ASALWRMGTREQY
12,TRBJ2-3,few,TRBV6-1,ASSAGQYTDTQY
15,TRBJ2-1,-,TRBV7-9,ASSHLAGRGGLNEQF
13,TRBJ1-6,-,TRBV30,AWSAPGQKNSPPH
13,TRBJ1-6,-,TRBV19,ASSPWGGLESPLH
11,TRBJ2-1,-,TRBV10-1,ASTDRVSNEQF
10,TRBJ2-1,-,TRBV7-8,ASSLAGQGWF
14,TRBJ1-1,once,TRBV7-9,ASSSPMSGKVTEAF
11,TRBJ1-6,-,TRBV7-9,ASSLDHVSPLH
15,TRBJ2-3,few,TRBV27,ASSSSTGLADTDTQY
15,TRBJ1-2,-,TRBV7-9,ASSSEVIGTEDYGYT
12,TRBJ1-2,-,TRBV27,ASRVAGIIAGYT
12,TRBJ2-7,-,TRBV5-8,ASSGGARNYEQY
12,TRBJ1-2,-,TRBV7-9,ASSLALLPTRYT
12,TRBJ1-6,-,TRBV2,ASEKTGYNSPLH
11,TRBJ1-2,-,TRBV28,ASSRQTNYGYT
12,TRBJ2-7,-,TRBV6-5,ASSTDRGSYEQY
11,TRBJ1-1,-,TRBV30,AWSGQGITEAF
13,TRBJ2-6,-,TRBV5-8,ASRGTGLGANVLT
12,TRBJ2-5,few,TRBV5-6,ASSLGLAQETQY
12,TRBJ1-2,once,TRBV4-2,ASSREIANYGYT
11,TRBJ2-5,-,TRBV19,ARRDSRGETQY
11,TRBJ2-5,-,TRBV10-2,ASRIPTGVTQY
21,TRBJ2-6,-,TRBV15,ATSRDLRTIAGHERDGANVLT
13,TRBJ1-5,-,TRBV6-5,ASSTTGDSYQPQH
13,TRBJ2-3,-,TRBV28,ASSRQGTGTDTQY
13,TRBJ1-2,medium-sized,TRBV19,ASSRARGGSFGYT
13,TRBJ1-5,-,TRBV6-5,ASRSREIGNQPQH
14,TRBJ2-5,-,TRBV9,ASSEASGGHKETQY
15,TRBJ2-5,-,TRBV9,ASSVFGGTSSTETQY
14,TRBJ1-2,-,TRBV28,ASSPPGQGRNYGYT
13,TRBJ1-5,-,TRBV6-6,ASRGTGGGNQPQH
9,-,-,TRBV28,ASRSGHEQY
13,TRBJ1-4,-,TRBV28,ASSPTGIEEGKLF
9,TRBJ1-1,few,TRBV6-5,LVRGNTEAF
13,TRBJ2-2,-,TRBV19,ASTPLAGETGELF
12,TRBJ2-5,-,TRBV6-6,ASSYAAAQETQY
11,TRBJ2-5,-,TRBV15,ATSRDYQETQY
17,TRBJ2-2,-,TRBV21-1,ASSNRDRFTGSATGELF
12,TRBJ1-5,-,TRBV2,ASSFGQGSQPQH